The 24 T cell receptor beta chains reported below all come from one sample, sequenced in a study of T cell responses to AZD1222 COVID-19 vaccine. Some clones are missing from TCRdb's copy, which holds only in-frame ones; the method was immunoSEQ multiplex PCR. The sample shows about 110,000 clones, approximately 90% of them seen only once. Here the sequenced sample was peripheral blood, taken on day 0 of AZD1222 vaccination. The receptors here all came from an adult in good health.

The V gene is TRBV6-5, the J gene TRBJ1-1, with 7 nucleotides matching TRBD1. V trimming: 6 bases; J trimming: 5 bases; junction bases outside the gene matches: 9. In germline, CDR1 is MNHEY, CDR2 SVGAGI. CDR3 length: 14 amino acids. CDR3 sequence: CASRGWQGGTEAFF. As DNA, the CDR3 is TGTGCCAGCAGGGGGTGGCAGGGGGGTACTGAAGCTTTCTTT.

This clone showed up just once. The chain combines TRBV19 with TRBJ1-5, with a possible D match to TRBD1 (6 bases). The ends were cut back, 3 bases at V and 7 bases at J, with 13 bases in the middle. The length of the CDR3 is 14 residues. The germline V gene encodes CDR1 LNHDA and CDR2 SQIVND (reference sequence). The CDR3: CASSIGQGWQPQHF. The CDR3 bases are TGTGCCAGTAGTATTGGGCAGGGGTGGCAGCCCCAGCATTTT.

The rearrangement links TRBV18 to TRBJ1-1; the D is unclear. The ends were cut back, 1 base at V and 3 bases at J, with 12 bases in the middle. CDR3 length: 15 residues. In germline, CDR1 is KGHSH, CDR2 LQKENI. CDR3 nucleotides: TGTGCCAGCTCACCACAGGGTTTTGGAGACACTGAAGCTTTCTTT. Translating it yields CASSPQGFGDTEAFF.

This rearrangement joins TRBV3-1 (or the pseudogene TRBV3-2) to TRBJ1-1; D call uncertain. Germline V gene data show CDR1 as LGHDT and CDR2 as YNNKEL (reference sequence). Trimming pared 4 bases from V and 1 base from J, leaving 7 bases between. The CDR3 contains 13 residues. The CDR3 nucleotides are TGTGCCAGCAGCCCTCTAGAGAACACTGAAGCTTTCTTT. Residues: CASSPLENTEAFF.

J is TRBJ1-1 and V is TRBV6-5; no firm D call. The ends were cut back, 5 bases at V and 1 base at J, with 11 bases in the middle. The CDR3 sequence is 14 residues long. The germline CDR1 and CDR2 sequences are MNHEY and SVGAGI. The CDR3 DNA is TGTGCCAGCAGTAAATCGCTCCGGAACACTGAAGCTTTCTTT. It specifies CASSKSLRNTEAFF.

This clone was picked up a small number of times. V is TRBV7-9 and J is TRBJ2-3; tentative D call: TRBD2 (5 bases). The length of the CDR3 is 13 residues. Between the trimmed V and J ends, which lost 5 bases and 4 bases, there was a span of 10 bases. Germline CDR1 SEHNR, CDR2 FQNEAQ (reference sequence). CDR3 DNA sequence: TGTGCCAGCAGCCCTCCGCGGGCAGATACGCAGTATTTT. Translating it yields CASSPPRADTQYF.

The chain recombines TRBV21-1 with TRBJ2-1; TRBD2, as called in the table, went unchecked against the DNA. TRBV21-1 is deemed a pseudogene. This CDR3 is built from 19 residues. This chain's CDR3 is CASSKEGGAVFPSYNEQFF. DNA of the CDR3: TGTGCCAGCAGCAAAGAAGGGGGGGCCGTCTTCCCTTCCTACAATGAGCAGTTCTTC.

V and J are TRBV5-6 and TRBJ1-2; D gene ambiguous. V lost 1 base, J lost 5 bases, and 6 bases lay in between. Germline assignment: CDR1 SGHDT and CDR2 YYEEEE. The CDR3 has 12 residues. CDR3 DNA: TGTGCCAGCAGCTTGAGGGCTTATGGCTACACCTTC. Translated: CASSLRAYGYTF.

This chain uses TRBV30 with TRBJ1-2; the D is unclear. Trimming pared 7 bases from V and 2 bases from J, leaving 11 bases between. CDR1 GTSNPN and CDR2 SVGIG come from the germline V gene (reference sequence). The CDR3 has 12 residues. The DNA of the CDR3 is TGTGCCTCGACCCCGGAGAACTATGGCTACACCTTC. Its protein product is CASTPENYGYTF.

V usage is TRBV2 and J usage is TRBJ1-1; the D gene is possibly TRBD1 (6 bases). Trimming pared 4 bases from V and 1 base from J, leaving 16 bases between. This CDR3 contains 16 residues. Per the germline V gene, CDR1 is SNHLY and CDR2 is FYNNEI. CDR3 region: CASSATPGAGNTEAFF. CDR3 sequence (DNA): TGTGCCAGCAGTGCTACCCCGGGGGCGGGGAACACTGAAGCTTTCTTT.

The CDR3 DNA reads TGCGCCAGCAGTCAATCTTCGGAAGGTACTTCTAACTATGGCTACACCTTC. This translates into CASSQSSEGTSNYGYTF. The rearrangement uses TRBV23-1 and TRBJ1-2; D unresolved. TRBV23-1 is noted as an ORF with a role that remains uncertain. The CDR3 has 17 residues. V dropped 0 bases and J dropped 0 bases, with 14 bases sitting between them.

There are a few counts of this clone. This chain uses TRBV4-3 with TRBJ1-6, with D hard to call. The V end lost 3 bases, the J end lost 8 bases, and 8 bases lay between the germline ends. CDR1 and CDR2 from the germline V gene are LGHNA and YSLEER. There are 13 residues in the CDR3. The CDR3 DNA reads TGCGCCAGCAGCCAGGGTCCTGATTCACCCCTCCACTTT. It translates to CASSQGPDSPLHF.

This sequence joins TRBV4-2 and TRBJ1-2; D not certain. CDR1 and CDR2 (germline): LGHNA, YNFKEQ. CDR3 size: 12 residues. With 3 bases removed from V and 1 base from J, the gap between germline ends came to 3 bases. The CDR3 loop reads CASSQDNYGYTF. The DNA of the CDR3 is TGTGCCAGCAGCCAGGATAACTATGGCTACACCTTC.

The chain recombines TRBV5-4 with TRBJ1-2, with D maybe TRBD1 (6 bases). The CDR3 consists of 14 residues. Germline V gene data show CDR1 as SGHNT and CDR2 as YYREEE (reference sequence). The V end lost 2 bases, the J end lost 4 bases, and 12 bases lay between the germline ends. CDR3 protein: CASSFSRGSYGYTF. CDR3 nucleotide sequence: TGTGCCAGCAGCTTCTCCAGGGGAAGCTATGGCTACACCTTC.

This rearrangement joins TRBV5-6 to TRBJ1-1; 11 nucleotides agree with TRBD1. This CDR3 region has 16 residues. Germline lookup yields CDR1 SGHDT and CDR2 YYEEEE. V gave up 2 bases and J gave up 0 bases; unmatched junction bases: 3. The CDR3 sequence is CASSFGTGGMNTEAFF. CDR3 in DNA: TGTGCCAGCAGCTTTGGGACAGGGGGAATGAACACTGAAGCTTTCTTT.

This clone occurred once. The J gene is TRBJ1-5, the V gene TRBV11-2; unclear D gene. The germline gives CDR1 SGHAT, CDR2 FQNNGV. This CDR3 contains 14 residues. Trimming pared 5 bases from V and 7 bases from J, leaving 15 bases between. In DNA, the CDR3 is TGTGCCAGCAGCGAGGGCGGATCCCGGCAGCCCCAGCATTTT. The encoded protein is CASSEGGSRQPQHF.

The CDR3 here is CASSYSGASYNEQFF. CDR3 DNA sequence: TGTGCCAGCAGTTATAGCGGAGCCTCCTACAATGAGCAGTTCTTC. The V call is TRBV6-5, the J call TRBJ2-1; TRBD2 is a possible D gene (6 bases). This CDR3 has 15 residues. The V and J ends lost 3 bases and 0 bases respectively, with 9 bases between them. Germline CDR1 and CDR2: MNHEY and SVGAGI.

In regard to this clone: At one of its ends the junction is not consistent with the germline gene, which may arise from a read error. This chain joins TRBV10-1 and TRBJ2-2; D might be TRBD1 (6 bases). This CDR3 is built from 14 residues. The V gene's germline CDR1 is WNHNN and CDR2 SYGVQD (reference sequence). Here the CDR3 reads CASSRTVEHRGAVF. CDR3 in DNA: TGCGCCAGCAGTCGGACAGTCGAACACCGGGGAGCTGTTTTT.

This clone was observed once. The V and J genes are TRBV2 and TRBJ1-3; TRBD1 aligns across 9 bases. After removal of 2 bases from V and 0 bases from J, the junction contained 5 bases not matched to a gene. The CDR3 is made up of 17 amino acids. Germline V lookup: CDR1 SNHLY, CDR2 FYNNEI. CDR3 loop: CASSELGTGFSGNTIYF. CDR3 coding DNA: TGTGCCAGCAGTGAACTAGGGACAGGGTTCTCTGGAAACACCATATATTTT.

This rearrangement joins TRBV9 to TRBJ2-1; D remains ambiguous. CDR1 and CDR2 (germline): SGDLS, YYNGEE. CDR3 length: 16 residues. V was cut by 0 bases and J by 0 bases, with 10 bases left in between. CDR3 DNA sequence: TGTGCCAGCAGCGTAGGTGGCGGATACTCCTACAATGAGCAGTTCTTC. This gives the protein CASSVGGGYSYNEQFF.

The chain has TRBV30 and TRBJ1-5; tentative D call: TRBD1 (5 bases). The germline V gene encodes CDR1 GTSNPN and CDR2 SVGIG (reference sequence). The germline V and J ends were trimmed by 0 bases and 3 bases, with 9 bases remaining between them. CDR3 size: 14 residues. CDR3 in DNA: TGTGCCTGGAGTGTGGGGGAAATCAATCAGCCCCAGCATTTT. Translating it yields CAWSVGEINQPQHF.

The chain uses TRBV19 and TRBJ2-5; TRBD2 agrees at 14 bases. CDR3 length: 18 amino acids. J gave up 3 bases and V 6 bases, and 12 bases lay outside the gene matches. In germline, CDR1 is LNHDA, CDR2 SQIVND (reference sequence). The DNA for the CDR3 is TGTGCCAGTAGGGGAAGGACTAGCGGGGGGCCGAGGGAAGAGACCCAGTACTTC. Its protein product is CASRGRTSGGPREETQYF.

The chain uses TRBV6-1 and TRBJ1-2; perhaps TRBD1 as D (5 bases). The germline CDR1 and CDR2 sequences are MNHNS and SASEGT. The CDR3 contains 17 residues. V lost 2 bases and J lost 4, with 20 bases in between. DNA of the CDR3: TGTGCCAGCAGTGAAACGGCAGGGTGGGGGTCCGGCTATGGCTACACCTTC. Its protein is CASSETAGWGSGYGYTF.

The V and J genes are TRBV11-3 and TRBJ2-2; D tentatively reads TRBD1 or TRBD2 (5 bases each). This CDR3 spans 14 amino acids. Trimming shortened V by 4 bases and J by 7 bases, and 13 bases separated the two germline ends. Germline V gives CDR1 SGHNT, CDR2 YENEEA. DNA for the CDR3: TGTGCCAGCAGCTCTGGGGGAGCGAGCGGGGAGCTGTTTTTT. It encodes CASSSGGASGELFF.